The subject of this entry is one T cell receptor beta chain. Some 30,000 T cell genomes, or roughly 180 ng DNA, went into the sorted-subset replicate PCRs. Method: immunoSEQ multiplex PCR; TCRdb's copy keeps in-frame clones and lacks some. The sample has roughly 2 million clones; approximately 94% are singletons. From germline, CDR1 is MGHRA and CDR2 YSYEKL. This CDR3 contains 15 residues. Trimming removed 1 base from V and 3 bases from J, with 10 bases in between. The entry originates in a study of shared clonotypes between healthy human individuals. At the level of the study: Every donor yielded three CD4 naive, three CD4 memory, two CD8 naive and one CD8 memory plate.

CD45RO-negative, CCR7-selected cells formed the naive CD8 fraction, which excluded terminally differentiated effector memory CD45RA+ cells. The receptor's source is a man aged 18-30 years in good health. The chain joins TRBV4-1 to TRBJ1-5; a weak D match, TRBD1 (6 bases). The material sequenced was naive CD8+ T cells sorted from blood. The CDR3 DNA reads TGCGCCAGCAGCCAAGCTAGGGGGGACAATCAGCCCCAGCATTTT. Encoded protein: CASSQARGDNQPQHF.